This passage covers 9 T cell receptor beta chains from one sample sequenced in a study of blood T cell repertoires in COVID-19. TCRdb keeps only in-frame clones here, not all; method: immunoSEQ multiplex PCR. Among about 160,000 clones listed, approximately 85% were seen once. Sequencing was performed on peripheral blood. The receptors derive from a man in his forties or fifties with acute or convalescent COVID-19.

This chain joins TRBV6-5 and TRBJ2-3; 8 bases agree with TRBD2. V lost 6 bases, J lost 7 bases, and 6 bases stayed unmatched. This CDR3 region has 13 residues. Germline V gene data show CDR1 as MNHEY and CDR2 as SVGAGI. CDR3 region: CASSPTSVNTQYF. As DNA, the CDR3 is TGTGCCAGCAGCCCGACTAGCGTGAATACGCAGTATTTT.

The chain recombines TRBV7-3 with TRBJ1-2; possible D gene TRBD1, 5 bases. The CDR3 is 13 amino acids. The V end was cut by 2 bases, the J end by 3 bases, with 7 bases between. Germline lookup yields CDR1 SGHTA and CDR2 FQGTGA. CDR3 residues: CASSLGADYGYTF. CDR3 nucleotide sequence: TGTGCCAGCAGCTTAGGGGCAGACTATGGCTACACCTTC.

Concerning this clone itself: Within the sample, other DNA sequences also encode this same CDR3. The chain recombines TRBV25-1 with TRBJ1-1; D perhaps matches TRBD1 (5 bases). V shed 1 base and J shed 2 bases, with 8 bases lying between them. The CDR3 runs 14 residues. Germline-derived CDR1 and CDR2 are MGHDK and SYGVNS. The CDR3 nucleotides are TGTGCCAGCAGTGAATGGGGCGGAAACACTGAAGCTTTCTTT. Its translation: CASSEWGGNTEAFF.

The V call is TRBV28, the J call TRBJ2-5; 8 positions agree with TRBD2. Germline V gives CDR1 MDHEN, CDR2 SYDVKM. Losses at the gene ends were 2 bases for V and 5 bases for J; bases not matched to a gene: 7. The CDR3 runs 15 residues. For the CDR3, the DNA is TGTGCCAGCAGTTTAAGGCGGGGGGACGGGGAGACCCAGTACTTC. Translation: CASSLRRGDGETQYF.

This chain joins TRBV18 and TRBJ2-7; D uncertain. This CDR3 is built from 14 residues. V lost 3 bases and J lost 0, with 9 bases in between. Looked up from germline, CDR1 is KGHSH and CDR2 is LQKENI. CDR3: CASSPVTSSYEQYF. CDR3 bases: TGTGCCAGCTCACCGGTCACGAGCTCCTACGAGCAGTACTTC.

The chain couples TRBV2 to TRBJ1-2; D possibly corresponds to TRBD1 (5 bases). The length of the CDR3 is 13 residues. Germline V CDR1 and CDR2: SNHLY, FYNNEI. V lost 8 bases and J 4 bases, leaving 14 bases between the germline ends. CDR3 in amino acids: CASGKGAGYGYTF. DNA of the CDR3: TGTGCCAGCGGTAAAGGGGCAGGCTATGGCTACACCTTC.

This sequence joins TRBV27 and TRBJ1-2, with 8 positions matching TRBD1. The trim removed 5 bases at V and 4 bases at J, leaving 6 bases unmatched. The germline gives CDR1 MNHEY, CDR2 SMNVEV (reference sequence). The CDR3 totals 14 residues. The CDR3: CASSPRDRLYGYTF. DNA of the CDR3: TGTGCCAGCAGTCCTCGGGACAGGCTCTATGGCTACACCTTC.

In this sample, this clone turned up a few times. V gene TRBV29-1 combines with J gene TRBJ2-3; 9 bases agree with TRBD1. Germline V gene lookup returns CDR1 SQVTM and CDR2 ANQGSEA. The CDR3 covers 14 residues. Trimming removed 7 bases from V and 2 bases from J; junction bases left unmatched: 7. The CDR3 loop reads CSGEGQGVTDTQYF. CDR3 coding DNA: TGCAGCGGGGAGGGACAGGGTGTCACAGATACGCAGTATTTT.

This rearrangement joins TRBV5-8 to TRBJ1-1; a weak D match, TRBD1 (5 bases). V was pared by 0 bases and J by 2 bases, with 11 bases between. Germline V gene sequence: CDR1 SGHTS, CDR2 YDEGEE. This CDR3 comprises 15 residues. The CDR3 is CASSLADGGNTEAFF. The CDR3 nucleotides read TGTGCCAGCAGCTTGGCAGACGGGGGAAACACTGAAGCTTTCTTT.